Below, one T cell receptor (beta chain) is given with its context. This specimen comes from a study of blood T cell repertoires in COVID-19. Original data processing: Reference gene primer amplification gave nucleated cell count estimates. Profiling relied on immunoSEQ multiplex PCR, and the TCRdb table lists in-frame clones only, not all of them. V, J and clone size reflect that table, while D and trimming were determined from the DNA. Of 200,000 to 250,000 clones in the sample, roughly nine tenths were seen once. The CDR3 contains 12 residues. V was pared by 1 base and J by 7 bases, with 8 bases between.

The origin of this receptor is a woman aged 18-29 years who had recovered from COVID-19. Source material: peripheral blood. This rearrangement joins TRBV12-3 or TRBV12-4 to TRBJ2-7; unclear D gene. CDR3 in amino acids: CASSLGMREQYF. The CDR3 coding sequence is TGTGCCAGCAGTTTAGGGATGAGGGAGCAGTACTTC.